A selection of T cell receptor beta chains follows, all from one sample in a study of T cells after posttransplantation cyclophosphamide. Clones were read by immunoSEQ multiplex PCR, and TCRdb kept only the in-frame ones, dropping some. Of 25,000 or so clones in the sample, around 88% are singletons; the top ten hold around 6.5%. The sample comprised PBMCs. Receptors originate from a woman aged 60-70 years with a blood cancer, CMV-positive, and with a related stem cell donor. Each CDR3 is given with its conserved first and last residue. The order of the fields is D gene, J gene, V gene, clone size, CDR3 protein, CDR3 DNA. D genes are given only for firm matches. Rows give clone size only sometimes, using once, few, many, or a class for an expanded clone.

D: TRBD2; J: TRBJ2-2; V: TRBV7-9; size: few; CDR3: CASTTGLAANTGELFF; DNA: TGTGCCAGCACCACAGGACTAGCGGCTAACACCGGGGAGCTGTTTTTT
D: .; J: TRBJ2-5; V: TRBV5-1; size: .; CDR3: CASSLALAGTGEQYF; DNA: TGCGCCAGCAGCTTGGCGCTAGCAGGAACCGGGGAGCAGTACTTC
D: TRBD2; J: TRBJ2-7; V: TRBV4-1; size: .; CDR3: CASSGEASGTYEQYF; DNA: TGCGCCAGCAGCGGCGAGGCTAGCGGTACCTACGAGCAGTACTTC
D: TRBD1; J: TRBJ1-2; V: TRBV9; size: .; CDR3: CASSFRDRGEGYGHTF; DNA: TGTGCCAGCAGCTTCCGGGACAGGGGAGAGGGCTATGGCCACACCTTC
D: .; J: TRBJ2-3; V: TRBV30; size: .; CDR3: CAWSPNRGGSTDTQYF; DNA: TGTGCCTGGAGTCCTAATAGGGGAGGTAGCACAGATACGCAGTATTTT
D: TRBD2; J: TRBJ2-1; V: TRBV7-8; size: .; CDR3: CASSPPWRLAGVNEQFF; DNA: TGTGCCAGCAGCCCCCCTTGGAGACTAGCGGGAGTCAATGAGCAGTTCTTC
D: .; J: TRBJ2-3; V: TRBV29-1; size: .; CDR3: CSVVRGTDTQYF; DNA: TGCAGCGTTGTCCGGGGCACAGATACGCAGTATTTT
D: TRBD1; J: TRBJ2-5; V: TRBV11-1; size: .; CDR3: CASSLLPGQGSGETQYF; DNA: TGTGCCAGCAGCTTACTCCCGGGACAGGGATCAGGAGAGACCCAGTACTTC
D: .; J: TRBJ2-5; V: TRBV25-1; size: once; CDR3: CASRDLAETQYF; DNA: TGTGCCAGCAGGGACCTAGCGGAGACCCAGTACTTC
D: TRBD1; J: TRBJ1-2; V: TRBV7-9; size: once; CDR3: CASSEKQGTDRGINYGYTF; DNA: TGTGCCAGCAGCGAAAAACAGGGGACGGACAGGGGGATTAACTATGGCTACACCTTC
D: .; J: TRBJ1-5; V: TRBV5-8; size: .; CDR3: CASSLWGTPQHF; DNA: TGTGCCAGCAGCTTGTGGGGGACTCCCCAGCATTTT
D: .; J: TRBJ2-1; V: TRBV7-7; size: once; CDR3: CASSPGIGEQFF; DNA: TGTGCTAGCAGCCCGGGAATTGGTGAGCAGTTCTTC
D: TRBD2; J: TRBJ2-6; V: TRBV5-4; size: .; CDR3: CASSTGTSGRGSSGANVLTF; DNA: TGTGCCAGCAGCACTGGGACTAGCGGGAGGGGAAGCTCTGGGGCCAACGTCCTGACTTTC
D: TRBD1; J: TRBJ1-3; V: TRBV5-1; size: .; CDR3: CASSPAGQGAQLPGNTIYF; DNA: TGCGCCAGCTCCCCGGCGGGACAGGGGGCCCAATTACCAGGAAACACCATATATTTT
D: TRBD2; J: TRBJ2-7; V: TRBV5-1; size: once; CDR3: CASSFGTSDEQYF; DNA: TGCGCCAGCAGCTTCGGGACTAGCGACGAGCAGTACTTC
D: TRBD2; J: TRBJ2-4; V: TRBV5-5; size: .; CDR3: CASSRLGAGDAKNIQYF; DNA: TGTGCCAGCAGCCGACTTGGGGCGGGAGATGCCAAAAACATTCAGTACTTC
D: .; J: TRBJ1-5; V: TRBV2; size: .; CDR3: CASSVGGTHSNQPQHF; DNA: TGTGCCAGCAGTGTTGGAGGAACTCATAGCAATCAGCCCCAGCATTTT
D: TRBD2; J: TRBJ2-3; V: TRBV6-1; size: .; CDR3: CASSDAGGPPDTQYF; DNA: TGTGCCAGCAGTGATGCGGGAGGGCCTCCAGATACGCAGTATTTT
D: TRBD1; J: TRBJ2-7; V: TRBV2; size: .; CDR3: CASKQMGTDSYEQYF; DNA: TGTGCCAGCAAACAAATGGGGACAGACTCCTACGAGCAGTACTTC
D: .; J: TRBJ2-6; V: TRBV4-1; size: .; CDR3: CASSQAQGSGANVLTF; DNA: TGCGCCAGCAGCCAAGCCCAGGGGTCTGGGGCCAACGTCCTGACTTTC
D: .; J: TRBJ2-5; V: TRBV5-1; size: .; CDR3: CASSLSSLLQVETQYF; DNA: TGCGCCAGCAGCTTGAGTTCCCTTCTCCAGGTAGAGACCCAGTACTTC
D: .; J: TRBJ2-7; V: TRBV2; size: .; CDR3: CASSLGQAEQYF; DNA: TGTGCCAGCAGCCTGGGGCAGGCCGAGCAGTACTTC
D: TRBD2; J: TRBJ2-7; V: TRBV19; size: .; CDR3: CASSSESSGNYEQYF; DNA: TGTGCCAGTAGTTCCGAGTCGAGCGGGAACTACGAGCAGTACTTC
D: .; J: TRBJ2-1; V: TRBV5-4; size: .; CDR3: CASSGLNNEQFF; DNA: TGTGCCAGCAGCGGACTCAACAATGAGCAGTTCTTC
D: TRBD2; J: TRBJ2-3; V: TRBV2; size: .; CDR3: CASGLAGVGDTQYF; DNA: TGTGCCAGCGGTCTCGCGGGAGTTGGAGATACGCAGTATTTT
D: .; J: TRBJ2-1; V: TRBV7-8; size: .; CDR3: CASSMDYNNEQFF; DNA: TGTGCCAGCAGCATGGACTACAACAATGAGCAGTTCTTC